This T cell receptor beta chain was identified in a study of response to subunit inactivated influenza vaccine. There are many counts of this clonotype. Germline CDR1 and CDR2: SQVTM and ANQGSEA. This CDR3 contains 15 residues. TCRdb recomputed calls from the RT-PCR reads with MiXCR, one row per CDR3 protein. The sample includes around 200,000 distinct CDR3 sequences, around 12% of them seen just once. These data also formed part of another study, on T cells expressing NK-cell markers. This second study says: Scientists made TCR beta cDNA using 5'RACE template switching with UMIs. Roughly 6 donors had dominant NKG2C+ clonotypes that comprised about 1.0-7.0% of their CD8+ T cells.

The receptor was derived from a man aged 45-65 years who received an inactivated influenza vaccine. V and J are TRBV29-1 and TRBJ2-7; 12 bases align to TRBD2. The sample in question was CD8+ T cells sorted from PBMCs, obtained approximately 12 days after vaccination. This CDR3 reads CRKKASGRATYEQYF. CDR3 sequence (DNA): TGCAGGAAGAAGGCTAGCGGGAGGGCCACCTACGAGCAGTACTTC.